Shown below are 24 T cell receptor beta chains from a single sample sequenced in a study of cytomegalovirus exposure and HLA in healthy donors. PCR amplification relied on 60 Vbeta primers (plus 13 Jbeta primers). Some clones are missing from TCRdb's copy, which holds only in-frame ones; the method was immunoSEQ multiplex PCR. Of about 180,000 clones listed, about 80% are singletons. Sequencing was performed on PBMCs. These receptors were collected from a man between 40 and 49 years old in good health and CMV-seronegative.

CDR3 coding DNA: TGTGCCAGCAGCTTAAGCGGGGGTGGGGGATGGGATACGCAGTATTTT. Translating it yields CASSLSGGGGWDTQYF. V and J are TRBV7-3 and TRBJ2-3; TRBD2 aligns across 7 bases. The CDR3 runs to 16 residues. The ends lost 1 base at V and 6 bases at J; junction bases unmatched: 10. Germline V gives CDR1 SGHTA, CDR2 FQGTGA.

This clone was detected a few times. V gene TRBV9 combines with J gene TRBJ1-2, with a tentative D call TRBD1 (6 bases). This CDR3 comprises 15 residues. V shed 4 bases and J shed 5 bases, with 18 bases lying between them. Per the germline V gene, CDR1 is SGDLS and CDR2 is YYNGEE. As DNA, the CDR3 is TGTGCCAGCAGCCATTCCAGGGGATCCAATTATGGCTACACCTTC. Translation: CASSHSRGSNYGYTF.

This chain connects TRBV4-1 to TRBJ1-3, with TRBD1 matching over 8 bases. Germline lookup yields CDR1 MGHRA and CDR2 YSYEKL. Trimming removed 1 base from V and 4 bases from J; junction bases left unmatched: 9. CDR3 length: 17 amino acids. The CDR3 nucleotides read TGCGCCAGCAGCCAAGGAAGGCAGGGGGCGAAAGGAAACACCATATATTTT. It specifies CASSQGRQGAKGNTIYF.

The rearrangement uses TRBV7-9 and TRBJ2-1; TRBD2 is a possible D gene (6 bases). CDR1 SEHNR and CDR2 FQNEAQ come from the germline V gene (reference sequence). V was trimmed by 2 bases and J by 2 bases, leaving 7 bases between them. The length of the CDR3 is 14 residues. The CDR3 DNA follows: TGTGCCAGCAGCTTAACTAGCCCCTACAATGAGCAGTTCTTC. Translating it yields CASSLTSPYNEQFF.

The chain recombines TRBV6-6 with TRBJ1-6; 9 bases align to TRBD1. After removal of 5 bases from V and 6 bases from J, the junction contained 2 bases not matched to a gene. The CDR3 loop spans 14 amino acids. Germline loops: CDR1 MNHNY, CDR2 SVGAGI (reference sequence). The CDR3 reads CASSTQGANSPLHF. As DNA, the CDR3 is TGTGCCAGCAGTACACAGGGGGCTAATTCACCCCTCCACTTT.

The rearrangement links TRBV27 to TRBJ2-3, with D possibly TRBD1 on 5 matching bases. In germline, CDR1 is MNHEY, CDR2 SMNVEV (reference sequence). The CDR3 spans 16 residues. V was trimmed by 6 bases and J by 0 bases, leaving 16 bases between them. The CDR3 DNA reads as TGTGCCAGCAGCCAGGGATTACTGATAAGCACAGATACGCAGTATTTT. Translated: CASSQGLLISTDTQYF.

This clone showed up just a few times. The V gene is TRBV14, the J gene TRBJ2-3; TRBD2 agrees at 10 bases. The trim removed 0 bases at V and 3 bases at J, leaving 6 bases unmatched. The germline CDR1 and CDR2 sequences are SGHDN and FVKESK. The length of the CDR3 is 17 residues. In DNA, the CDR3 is TGTGCCAGCAGCCAAGATGAGCGGGGGGGCCGGACAGATACGCAGTATTTT. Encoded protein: CASSQDERGGRTDTQYF.

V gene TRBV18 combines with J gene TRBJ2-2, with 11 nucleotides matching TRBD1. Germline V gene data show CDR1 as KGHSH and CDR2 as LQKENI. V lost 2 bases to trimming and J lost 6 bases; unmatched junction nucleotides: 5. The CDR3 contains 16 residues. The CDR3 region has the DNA TGTGCCAGCTCACCAAGGACAGGGGGCGCGGCCGGGGAGCTGTTTTTT. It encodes CASSPRTGGAAGELFF.

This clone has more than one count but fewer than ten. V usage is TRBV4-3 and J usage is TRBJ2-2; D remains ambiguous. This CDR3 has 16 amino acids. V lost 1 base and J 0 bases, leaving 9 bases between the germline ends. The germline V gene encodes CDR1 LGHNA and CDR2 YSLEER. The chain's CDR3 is CASSQVVSANTGELFF. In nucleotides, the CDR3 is TGCGCCAGCAGCCAAGTGGTCAGCGCGAACACCGGGGAGCTGTTTTTT.

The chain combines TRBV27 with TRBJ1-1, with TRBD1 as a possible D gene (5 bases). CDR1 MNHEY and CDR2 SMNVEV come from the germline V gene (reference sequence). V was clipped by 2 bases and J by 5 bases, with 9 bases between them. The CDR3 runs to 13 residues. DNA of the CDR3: TGTGCCAGCAGTTTAAGGCGGGGGACTGAAGCTTTCTTT. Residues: CASSLRRGTEAFF.

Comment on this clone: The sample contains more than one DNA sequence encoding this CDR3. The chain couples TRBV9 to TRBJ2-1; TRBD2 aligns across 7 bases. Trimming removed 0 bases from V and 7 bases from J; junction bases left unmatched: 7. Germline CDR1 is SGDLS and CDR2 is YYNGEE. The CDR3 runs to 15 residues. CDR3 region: CASSVEGRERNEQFF. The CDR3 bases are TGTGCCAGCAGCGTAGAGGGGCGGGAGAGGAATGAGCAGTTCTTC.

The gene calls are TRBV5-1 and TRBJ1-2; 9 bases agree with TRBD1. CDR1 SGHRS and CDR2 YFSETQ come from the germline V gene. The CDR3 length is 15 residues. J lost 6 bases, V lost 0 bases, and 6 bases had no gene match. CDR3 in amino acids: CASSLAGTGFDGYTF. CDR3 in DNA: TGCGCCAGCAGCTTGGCAGGGACAGGGTTTGATGGCTACACCTTC.

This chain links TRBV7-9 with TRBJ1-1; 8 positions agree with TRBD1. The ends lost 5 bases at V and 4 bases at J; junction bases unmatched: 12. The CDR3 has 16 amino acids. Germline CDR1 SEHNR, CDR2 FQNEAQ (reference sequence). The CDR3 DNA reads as TGTGCCAGCAGCCCCACGGGGGCAGGGGGCTTCACTGAAGCTTTCTTT. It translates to CASSPTGAGGFTEAFF.

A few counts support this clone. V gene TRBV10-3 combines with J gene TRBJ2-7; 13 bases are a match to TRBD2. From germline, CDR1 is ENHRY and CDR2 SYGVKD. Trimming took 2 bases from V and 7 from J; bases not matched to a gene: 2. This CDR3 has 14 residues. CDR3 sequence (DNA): TGTGCCATCAGTGAGACGGGACTAGCGGGAGAGCAGTACTTC. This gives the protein CAISETGLAGEQYF.

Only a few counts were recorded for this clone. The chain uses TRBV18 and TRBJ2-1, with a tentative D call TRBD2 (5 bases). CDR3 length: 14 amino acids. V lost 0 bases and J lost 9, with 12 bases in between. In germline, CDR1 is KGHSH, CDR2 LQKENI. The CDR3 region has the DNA TGTGCCAGCTCACCACCGTTGCTAGCAGGTGAGCAGTTCTTC. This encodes CASSPPLLAGEQFF.

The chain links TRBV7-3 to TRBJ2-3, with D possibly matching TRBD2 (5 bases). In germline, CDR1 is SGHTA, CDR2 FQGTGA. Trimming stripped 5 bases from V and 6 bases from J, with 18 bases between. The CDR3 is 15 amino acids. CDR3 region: CASSLYLSSRDTQYF. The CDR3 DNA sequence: TGTGCCAGCAGCCTCTACCTCTCTAGCAGGGATACGCAGTATTTT.

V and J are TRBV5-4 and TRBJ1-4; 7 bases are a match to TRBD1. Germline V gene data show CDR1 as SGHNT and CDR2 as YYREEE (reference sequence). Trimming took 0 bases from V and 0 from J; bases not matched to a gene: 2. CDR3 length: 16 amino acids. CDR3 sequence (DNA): TGTGCCAGCAGCTTGGGACAGGGTTCAACTAATGAAAAACTGTTTTTT. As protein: CASSLGQGSTNEKLFF. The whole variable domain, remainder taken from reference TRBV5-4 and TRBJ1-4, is ETGVTQSPTHLIKTRGQQVTLRCSSQSGHNTVSWYQQALGQGPQFIFQYYREEENGRGNFPPRFSGLQFPNYSSELNVNALELDDSALYLCASSLGQGSTNEKLFFGSGTQLSVL.

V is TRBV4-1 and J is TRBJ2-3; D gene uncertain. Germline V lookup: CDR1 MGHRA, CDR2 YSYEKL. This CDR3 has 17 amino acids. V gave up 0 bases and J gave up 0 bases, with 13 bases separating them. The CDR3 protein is CASSQDRSITSTDTQYF. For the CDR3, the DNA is TGCGCCAGCAGCCAAGACAGGTCGATAACTAGCACAGATACGCAGTATTTT.

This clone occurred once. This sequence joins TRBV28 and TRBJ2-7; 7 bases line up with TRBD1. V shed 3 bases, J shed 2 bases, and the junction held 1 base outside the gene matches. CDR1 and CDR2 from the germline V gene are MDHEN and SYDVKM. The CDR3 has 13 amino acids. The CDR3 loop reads CASSLGQTYEQYF. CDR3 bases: TGTGCCAGCAGTTTGGGACAGACCTACGAGCAGTACTTC.

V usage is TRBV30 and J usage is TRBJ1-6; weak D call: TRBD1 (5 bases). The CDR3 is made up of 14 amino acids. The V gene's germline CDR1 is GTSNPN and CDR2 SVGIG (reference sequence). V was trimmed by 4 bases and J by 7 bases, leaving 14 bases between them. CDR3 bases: TGTGCCTGGAATACAGGTCCGATCAATTCACCCCTCCACTTT. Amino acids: CAWNTGPINSPLHF.

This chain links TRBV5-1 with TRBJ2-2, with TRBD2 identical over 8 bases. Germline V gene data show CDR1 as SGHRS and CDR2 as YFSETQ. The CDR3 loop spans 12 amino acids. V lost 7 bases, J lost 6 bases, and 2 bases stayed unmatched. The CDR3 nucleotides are TGCGCCAGCGTGACTAGCGCCGGGGAGCTGTTTTTT. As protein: CASVTSAGELFF.

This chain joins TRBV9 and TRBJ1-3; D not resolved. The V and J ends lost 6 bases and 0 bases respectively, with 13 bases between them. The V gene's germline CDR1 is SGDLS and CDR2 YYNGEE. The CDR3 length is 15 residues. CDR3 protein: CASTLTGNSGNTIYF. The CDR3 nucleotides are TGTGCCAGCACCCTAACGGGGAACTCTGGAAACACCATATATTTT.

The CDR3 is CASSAGDGYTF. CDR3 coding DNA: TGTGCCAGCAGCGCAGGTGATGGCTACACCTTC. The J gene is TRBJ1-2, the V gene TRBV6-5; no firm D call. The V gene's germline CDR1 is MNHEY and CDR2 SVGAGI. CDR3 size: 11 residues. Trimming shortened V by 6 bases and J by 6 bases, and 8 bases separated the two germline ends.

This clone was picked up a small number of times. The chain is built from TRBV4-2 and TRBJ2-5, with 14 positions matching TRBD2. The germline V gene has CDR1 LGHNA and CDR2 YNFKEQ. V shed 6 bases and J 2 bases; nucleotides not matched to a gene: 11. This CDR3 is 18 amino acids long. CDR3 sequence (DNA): TGTGCCAGCAGTCACGGGACTAGCGGGGGAGGGTGGCAAGAGACCCAGTACTTC. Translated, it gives CASSHGTSGGGWQETQYF.